This T cell receptor (beta chain) was identified in a study of T cell repertoires in cytomegalovirus infection. Across the study: Through public TCR beta signatures, both CMV infection and matching HLA type were indicated.

V gave up 0 bases and J gave up 7 bases, with 15 bases separating them. The CDR3 covers 15 residues. Germline V CDR1 and CDR2: MNHEY, SMNVEV (reference sequence). General study results and limits: CMV-specific TCR beta clonotypes restricted by HLA-C dominated the ex vivo response. The cumulative frequency of public TCR beta families distinguished individuals who carried CMV together with the relevant HLA.

On this clonotype: Antigen unknown.

MiXCR was run by TCRdb on the reads, yielding one entry per CDR3 protein. The sample includes hundreds of thousands of distinct CDR3 sequences, around 32% of them seen just once. The chain couples TRBV27 to TRBJ1-2; no reliable D call. Sequencing was carried out using PBMCs. The clonotype was recovered from a human donor in good health (CMV status not recorded). Some clones in this sample may be carry-over from other donors' samples. The CDR3 DNA sequence: TGTGCCAGCAGTTTATCCGTCCCGGGAACAAGTGGCTACACCTTC. Protein: CASSLSVPGTSGYTF.